Sequencing of this T cell receptor (beta chain) was carried out in a study of OX40 agonist ivuxolimab in advanced cancers. Overall study results and limits: Expanded peripheral T cells had an undetermined antigen specificity. Part of the nonresponder group also had normalized T-cell clonal expansion that was low.

Germline loops: CDR1 MNHNY, CDR2 SVGAGI (reference sequence). The CDR3 runs 14 residues. The V gene end was trimmed by 6 bases and the J gene end by 6 bases; junction bases not matched to a gene: 9. Assay: immunoSEQ multiplex PCR; the TCRdb copy retains only in-frame clones and omits some. Among 40,000 or so clones listed, roughly 86% were seen once. Points on this clone: What it binds is unknown.

The input for sequencing was CD4+ or CD8+ T cells sorted from blood, taken in a trial of the OX40 agonist ivuxolimab. This chain joins TRBV6-6 and TRBJ2-7; 9 nucleotides align to TRBD2. This receptor was taken from an adult with an advanced solid tumor such as melanoma, head and neck, liver or kidney cancer. CDR3 sequence: CASSPLAGTGEQYF. The CDR3 DNA follows: TGTGCCAGCAGCCCTCTAGCGGGGACCGGCGAGCAGTACTTC.